This T cell receptor beta chain comes out of a study of blood T cell repertoires in COVID-19. For the study at large: Samples representing acute and convalescent COVID-19 were sourced from the United States, Italy and Spain. PBMCs, B-cell-depleted T cells, or T cells provided the cDNA or gDNA that made up the material.

The CDR3 spans 15 residues. After removal of 5 bases from V and 1 base from J, the junction contained 4 bases not matched to a gene. The V gene's germline CDR1 is SGHKS and CDR2 YYEKEE (reference sequence). Methods used by the authors: Estimation of nucleated cell counts was performed using reference gene primer amplification. TCRdb's table, derived via immunoSEQ multiplex PCR, lists solely in-frame clones and lacks some. D and trimming come from the DNA, and the V and J calls and clone size come from that table. The top ten hold about 5.6% of the sample, which has about 140,000 clones, approximately 86% seen once.

The chain combines TRBV5-5 with TRBJ1-4; TRBD1 matches 8 bases. The sequence was collected from a human donor in a cohort sampled during active COVID-19. Sequencing input: peripheral blood. The CDR3 spells CASSFTGGTNEKLFF. The CDR3 coding sequence is TGTGCCAGCAGTTTTACAGGGGGAACTAATGAAAAACTGTTTTTT.